This TCR beta chain was recovered during a study of shared clonotypes between healthy human individuals. Study as a whole: A donor's plate count was three for CD4 naive and three for CD4 memory; CD8 naive had two and CD8 memory one.

Study outcomes and limitations: Among donors, sharing of clonotypes was expected to be affected by sequencing depth.

This CDR3 contains 14 residues. Germline-derived CDR1 and CDR2 are MGHRA and YSYEKL. Trimming took off 4 bases at V and 3 bases at J, with 13 bases between the two ends. Several immunoSEQ plates held equal portions of the genomic DNA taken from each subset. Libraries were prepared by immunoSEQ multiplex PCR; TCRdb keeps only in-frame clonotypes and omits some of them. The sample consists of hundreds of thousands of clones, 85% to 95% of them appearing once. Naivety among CD8 cells was defined by CD45RO negativity and positive CCR7 selection, thereby excluding terminally differentiated effector memory CD45RA+ cells. Adult Caucasians living in Nashville, Tennessee made up all of the donors. Note on this clone: Its target is unknown.

This TCR came from a woman in her 30s in good health. The J gene is TRBJ2-7, the V gene TRBV4-1; D possibly corresponds to TRBD2 (5 bases). The sequencing input was naive CD8+ T cells sorted from blood. This chain's CDR3 is CASSPPGNRYEQYF. In nucleotides, the CDR3 is TGCGCCAGCAGCCCGCCCGGGAATCGCTACGAGCAGTACTTC.